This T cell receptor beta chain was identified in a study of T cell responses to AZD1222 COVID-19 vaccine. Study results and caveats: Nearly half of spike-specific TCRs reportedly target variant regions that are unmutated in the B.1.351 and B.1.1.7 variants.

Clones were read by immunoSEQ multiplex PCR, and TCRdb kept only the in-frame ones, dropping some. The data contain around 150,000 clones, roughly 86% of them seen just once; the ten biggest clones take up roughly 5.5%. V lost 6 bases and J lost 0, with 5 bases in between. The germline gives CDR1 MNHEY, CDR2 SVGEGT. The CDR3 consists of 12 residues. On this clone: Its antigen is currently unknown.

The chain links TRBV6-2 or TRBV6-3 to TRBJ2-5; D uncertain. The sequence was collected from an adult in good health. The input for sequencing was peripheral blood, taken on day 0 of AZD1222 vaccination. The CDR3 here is CASSPDQETQYF. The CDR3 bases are TGTGCCAGCAGCCCAGACCAAGAGACCCAGTACTTC.